Listed here are 3 T cell receptor beta chains from one sample, sequenced in a study of blood T cell repertoires in COVID-19. Produced via immunoSEQ multiplex PCR; TCRdb's table is partial and in-frame only. The sample contains about 200,000 clones, around 90% of which appear only once. The specimen sequenced was peripheral blood. The receptors originated from a man in his 60s with acute or convalescent COVID-19.

The gene calls are TRBV18 and TRBJ2-2; D is perhaps TRBD1 (6 bases). The CDR3 contains 16 residues. The germline V and J ends were trimmed by 2 bases and 4 bases, with 14 bases remaining between them. Germline V gives CDR1 KGHSH, CDR2 LQKENI. The CDR3 is CASSPGQGSSTGELFF. Here the CDR3 DNA reads TGTGCCAGCTCACCAGGTCAGGGGTCTTCCACCGGGGAGCTGTTTTTT.

This chain links TRBV27 with TRBJ1-2, with no clear D. V dropped 3 bases and J dropped 4 bases, with 18 bases sitting between them. The CDR3 length is 16 residues. Germline V lookup: CDR1 MNHEY, CDR2 SMNVEV (reference sequence). The CDR3 DNA follows: TGTGCCAGCAGTTTCGGCCAAACAGCGGCGGTCTATGGCTACACCTTC. This translates into CASSFGQTAAVYGYTF.

The chain links TRBV5-1 to TRBJ1-1, with 9 bases identical to TRBD1. This CDR3 has 22 residues. CDR1 and CDR2 from the germline V gene are SGHRS and YFSETQ. The trim removed 5 bases at V and 4 bases at J, leaving 30 bases unmatched. CDR3 in DNA: TGCGCCAGCAGTTTCCGAACTTGGGAAACCGGGACAGGGACGAAACAACGCACTGAAGCTTTCTTT. This translates into CASSFRTWETGTGTKQRTEAFF. Full variable domain (outside the CDR3, taken from reference TRBV5-1 and TRBJ1-1): KAGVTQTPRYLIKTRGQQVTLSCSPISGHRSVSWYQQTPGQGLQFLFEYFSETQRNKGNFPGRFSGRQFSNSRSEMNVSTLELGDSALYLCASSFRTWETGTGTKQRTEAFFGQGTRLTVV.